Listed below are T cell receptor beta chains from one sample, sequenced in a study of response to subunit inactivated influenza vaccine. TCRdb reanalysed the RT-PCR reads using MiXCR and keeps one entry per CDR3 protein. This sample has 550,000 to 650,000 distinct CDR3 sequences, with 12% found just once. Source: PBMCs from blood, taken on the day of vaccination. The receptors stem from a man in his fifties or sixties who received an inactivated influenza vaccine. The CDR3 runs from the conserved cysteine through the conserved F or W.

>TRBJ2-1|TRBV20-1
CSADGNLNNEQFF
>TRBJ2-5|TRBV7-2
CASSAETSGSERETQYF
>TRBJ2-3|TRBV29-1
CSVDERESTDTQYF
>TRBJ1-5|TRBV28
CASSTRRDQPQHF
>TRBJ2-2|TRBV5-6
CASSFLNGELFF
>TRBJ1-5|TRBV19
CASNLDRGLQPQHF
>TRBJ2-7|TRBV7-9
CASSLAGGPGVEQYF
>TRBJ2-1|TRBV11-2
CASSYLAPAGTGEYNEQFF
>TRBJ2-5|TRBV20-1
CSARGLGQETQYF
>TRBJ2-7|TRBV7-2
CASSLKTYEQYF